The rows below give T cell receptor beta chains drawn from one sample of a study of shared clonotypes between healthy human individuals. Some clones are missing from TCRdb's copy, which holds only in-frame ones; the method was immunoSEQ multiplex PCR. The table shows roughly 2.2 million clones, with 85% to 95% occurring only once. Material: naive CD4+ T cells from PBMCs. Source of these receptors: a man younger than 35 in good health. Some clones in this sample may be carry-over from other donors' samples. Both conserved end residues are part of each CDR3. Fields, in order: V gene, D gene, J gene, clone size, CDR3 protein, CDR3 DNA. A D gene is named only where the DNA matches it firmly. Clone size is given for some rows only: seen once, a few or many times, or a class if the clone is expanded.

TRBV2	TRBD1	TRBJ2-2	.	CATEAQGAGTGELFF	TGTGCCACCGAAGCGCAGGGGGCTGGCACCGGGGAGCTGTTTTTT
TRBV11-3	.	TRBJ2-5	once	CASSPQGERGETQYF	TGTGCCAGCAGCCCACAGGGTGAAAGAGGAGAGACCCAGTACTTC
TRBV9	TRBD1	TRBJ2-5	.	CASSVIGQGSETQYF	TGTGCCAGCAGCGTTATAGGACAGGGTTCAGAGACCCAGTACTTC
TRBV18	TRBD1	TRBJ1-5	few	CASSPQGQGGNQPQHF	TGTGCCAGCTCACCACAGGGACAGGGAGGCAATCAGCCCCAGCATTTT
TRBV25-1	.	TRBJ1-2	once	CASSQHLRYGYTF	TGTGCCAGCAGTCAACACCTCCGCTATGGCTACACCTTC
TRBV15	TRBD2	TRBJ2-7	.	CATSRDVSGSSGKQYF	TGTGCCACCAGCAGAGATGTAAGCGGGAGTTCCGGCAAGCAGTACTTC
TRBV7-2	.	TRBJ2-5	.	CASSSYRIQETQYF	TGTGCCAGCAGCTCATACCGTATCCAAGAGACCCAGTACTTC
TRBV30	TRBD1	TRBJ1-4	.	CAWSWTGGKINEKLFF	TGTGCCTGGAGTTGGACAGGGGGAAAAATTAATGAAAAACTGTTTTTT
TRBV7-4	.	TRBJ1-4	.	CASSLQGLDEKLFF	TGTGCCAGCAGCTTGCAGGGATTGGATGAAAAACTGTTTTTT
TRBV5-5	.	TRBJ2-7	.	CASSLATGSIYEQYF	TGTGCCAGCAGCTTGGCAACGGGCAGCATCTACGAGCAGTACTTC
TRBV9	.	TRBJ2-1	.	CASSHSRKPDNEQFF	TGTGCCAGCAGCCACTCCCGGAAGCCTGACAATGAGCAGTTCTTC
TRBV28	.	TRBJ2-7	.	CASSFRPLGTYEQYF	TGTGCCAGCAGTTTCCGTCCTTTGGGTACCTACGAGCAGTACTTC
TRBV29-1	TRBD1	TRBJ2-1	.	CSVEDLDWDVTGQGADEQFF	TGCAGCGTTGAAGATCTTGATTGGGATGTGACTGGACAGGGGGCCGATGAGCAGTTCTTC
TRBV6-5	.	TRBJ2-2	.	CASSYLTTGELFF	TGTGCCAGCAGTTATCTAACTACCGGGGAGCTGTTTTTT
TRBV28	.	TRBJ2-7	.	CASSHDRLHPYEQYF	TGTGCCAGCAGTCACGACAGATTACATCCCTACGAGCAGTACTTC
TRBV15	.	TRBJ2-3	.	CATSVGTDTQYF	TGTGCCACCTCGGTAGGAACAGATACGCAGTATTTT
TRBV6-6	.	TRBJ2-2	.	CASSYSRGTLTGELFF	TGTGCCAGCAGTTACTCTCGGGGTACCCTCACCGGGGAGCTGTTTTTT
TRBV5-1	.	TRBJ2-1	.	CASSLAVGNAAYGSYNEQFF	TGCGCCAGCAGCTTGGCCGTTGGGAATGCAGCATACGGCTCCTACAATGAGCAGTTCTTC
TRBV28	.	TRBJ2-7	once	CASSFPSELLEQYF	TGTGCCAGCAGTTTCCCCAGCGAACTCCTGGAGCAGTACTTC
TRBV5-1	TRBD1	TRBJ1-2	.	CASTRGGAQGDYGYTF	TGCGCCAGCACTCGGGGGGGCGCACAGGGGGACTATGGCTACACCTTC
TRBV5-1	.	TRBJ1-3	.	CASSLGQASSGNTIYF	TGCGCCAGCAGCTTGGGACAGGCCAGCTCTGGAAACACCATATATTTT
TRBV28	.	TRBJ1-3	.	CAVRSSGNTIYF	TGTGCAGTCAGGAGCTCTGGAAACACCATATATTTT
TRBV11-2	.	TRBJ2-2	.	CAAGGRGSTGELFF	TGTGCCGCGGGAGGCAGGGGGAGCACCGGGGAGCTGTTTTTT
TRBV28	TRBD1	TRBJ1-2	.	CASSPHPGQLYGYTF	TGTGCCAGCAGTCCACACCCGGGACAGCTCTATGGCTACACCTTC
TRBV19	.	TRBJ1-5	.	CASSSQGHGQPQHF	TGTGCCAGTAGTTCGCAGGGTCACGGTCAGCCCCAGCATTTT
TRBV7-7	TRBD2	TRBJ2-5	.	CASSQSGIGETQYF	TGTGCCAGCAGCCAAAGCGGGATTGGGGAGACCCAGTACTTC
TRBV30	TRBD2	TRBJ2-7	.	CAWSLEGRAYEQYF	TGTGCCTGGAGTCTCGAGGGGAGGGCCTACGAGCAGTACTTC
TRBV28	.	TRBJ1-6	.	CASSVIGSPLHF	TGTGCCAGCAGTGTTATAGGGAGTCCGCTCCACTTT
TRBV18	.	TRBJ1-3	.	CASSEGTGFTGNTIYF	TGTGCCAGCTCGGAGGGAACAGGGTTCACTGGAAACACCATATATTTT
TRBV18	.	TRBJ2-3	.	CASSSTSTDTQYF	TGTGCCAGCTCATCGACTAGCACAGATACGCAGTATTTT
TRBV2	TRBD2	TRBJ2-2	once	CASSENLAATGELFF	TGTGCCAGCAGTGAAAATCTAGCGGCCACCGGGGAGCTGTTTTTT
TRBV7-9	TRBD2	TRBJ2-3	.	CASSPRGGQWRADTQYF	TGTGCCAGCAGCCCTCGGGGGGGGCAGTGGCGTGCGGATACGCAGTATTTT
TRBV4-1	.	TRBJ2-3	.	CASSRKGRRDTQYF	TGCGCCAGCAGCCGGAAAGGAAGACGAGATACGCAGTATTTT
TRBV6-1	TRBD2	TRBJ2-7	.	CASSGGRADEQYF	TGTGCCAGCAGTGGCGGGAGGGCAGACGAGCAGTACTTC
TRBV2	TRBD1	TRBJ1-5	.	CASSDGTGGSNQPQHF	TGTGCCAGCAGTGATGGGACAGGGGGTAGCAATCAGCCCCAGCATTTT
TRBV18	TRBD1	TRBJ2-7	.	CASSLSGTGNKYF	TGTGCCAGCTCACTATCCGGGACAGGCAACAAGTACTTC
TRBV7-9	TRBD2	TRBJ2-7	.	CASTRPSGRSDEQYF	TGTGCCAGCACCAGACCGAGCGGGAGGAGCGACGAGCAGTACTTC
TRBV4-2	TRBD1	TRBJ2-7	.	CASSQATGFGEQYF	TGTGCCAGCAGCCAAGCGACAGGGTTTGGCGAGCAGTACTTC
TRBV9	.	TRBJ2-1	once	CASSSTGAENEQFF	TGTGCCAGCAGCTCAACCGGCGCAGAAAATGAGCAGTTCTTC
TRBV25-1	.	TRBJ2-3	.	CASRSPGRTDTQYF	TGTGCCAGCAGGAGCCCGGGAAGGACAGATACGCAGTATTTT
TRBV18	.	TRBJ2-1	.	CASSPDSYNEQFF	TGTGCCAGCTCACCTGACAGTTACAATGAGCAGTTCTTC
TRBV10-3	TRBD2	TRBJ2-1	.	CAISGTSGDNEQFF	TGTGCCATCAGCGGGACTAGCGGAGACAATGAGCAGTTCTTC
TRBV28	.	TRBJ2-6	.	CASSLLRLSWTSGANVLTF	TGTGCCAGCAGTCTACTGAGACTCTCTTGGACTTCTGGGGCCAACGTCCTGACTTTC
TRBV4-1	.	TRBJ2-1	once	CASSQGAHLSYNEQFF	TGCGCCAGCAGCCAAGGGGCACACCTCTCCTACAATGAGCAGTTCTTC
TRBV4-1	TRBD2	TRBJ2-3	.	CASTTGLARTDTQYF	TGCGCCAGCACTACAGGACTAGCTCGCACAGATACGCAGTATTTT
TRBV7-2	TRBD2	TRBJ2-3	.	CASSSGLAADTQYF	TGTGCCAGCAGCTCGGGACTAGCGGCAGATACGCAGTATTTT
TRBV28	TRBD2	TRBJ2-1	.	CASSFGSGDYNEQFF	TGTGCCAGCAGTTTCGGTAGCGGGGACTACAATGAGCAGTTCTTC
TRBV28	TRBD2	TRBJ2-3	.	CASSSGLAGGPVPDTQYF	TGTGCCAGCAGTTCGGGACTAGCGGGAGGGCCCGTGCCAGATACGCAGTATTTT
TRBV7-8	.	TRBJ2-5	.	CASSLTRQWRAGETQYF	TGTGCCAGCAGCCTGACACGACAATGGCGTGCGGGAGAGACCCAGTACTTC
TRBV4-1	.	TRBJ2-1	.	CASSQRAKRPSARNEQFF	TGCGCCAGCAGCCAAAGAGCCAAGCGGCCTAGCGCACGCAATGAGCAGTTCTTC
TRBV6-1	.	TRBJ1-5	.	CASSGGVDRFEPQHF	TGTGCCAGCAGTGGGGGGGTCGACAGGTTTGAGCCCCAGCATTTT
TRBV10-2	.	TRBJ1-1	few	CASSDYSGANTEAFF	TGCGCCAGCAGTGACTACTCAGGAGCGAACACTGAAGCTTTCTTT
TRBV5-5	.	TRBJ1-2	once	CASSLGILYGYTF	TGTGCCAGCAGCTTAGGAATCCTTTATGGCTACACCTTC